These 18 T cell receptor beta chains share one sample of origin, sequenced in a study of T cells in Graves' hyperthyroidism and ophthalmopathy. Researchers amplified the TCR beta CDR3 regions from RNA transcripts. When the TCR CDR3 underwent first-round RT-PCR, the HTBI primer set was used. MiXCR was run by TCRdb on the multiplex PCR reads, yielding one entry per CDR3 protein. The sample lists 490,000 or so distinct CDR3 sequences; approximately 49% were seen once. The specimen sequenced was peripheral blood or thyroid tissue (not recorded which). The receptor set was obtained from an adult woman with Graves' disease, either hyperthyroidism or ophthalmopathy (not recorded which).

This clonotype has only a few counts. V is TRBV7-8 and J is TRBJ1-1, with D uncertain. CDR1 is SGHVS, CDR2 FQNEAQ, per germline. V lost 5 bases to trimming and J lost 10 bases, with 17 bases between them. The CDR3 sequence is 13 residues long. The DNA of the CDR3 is TGTGCCAGCAGCCACGGGCATCGAATATCAGCTTTCTTT. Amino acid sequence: CASSHGHRISAFF.

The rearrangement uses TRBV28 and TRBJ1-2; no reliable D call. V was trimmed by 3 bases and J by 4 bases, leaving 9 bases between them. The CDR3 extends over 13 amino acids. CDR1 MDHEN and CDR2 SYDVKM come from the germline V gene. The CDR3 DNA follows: TGTGCCAGCAGTTTCGCAGTCATCTATGGCTACACCTTC. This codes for CASSFAVIYGYTF.

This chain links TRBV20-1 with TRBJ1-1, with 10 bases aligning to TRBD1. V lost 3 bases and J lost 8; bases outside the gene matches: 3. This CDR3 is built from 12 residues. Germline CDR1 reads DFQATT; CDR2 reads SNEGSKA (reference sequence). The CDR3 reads CSASDRGHEAFF. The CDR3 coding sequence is TGCAGTGCTAGTGACAGGGGGCACGAAGCTTTCTTT.

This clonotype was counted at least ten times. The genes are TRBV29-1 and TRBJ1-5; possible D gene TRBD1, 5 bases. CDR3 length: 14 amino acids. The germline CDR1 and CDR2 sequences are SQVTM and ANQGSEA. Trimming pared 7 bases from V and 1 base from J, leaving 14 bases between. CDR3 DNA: TGCAGCGCCGCCCAGGGAACAAGCAATCAGCCCCAGCATTTT. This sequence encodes CSAAQGTSNQPQHF.

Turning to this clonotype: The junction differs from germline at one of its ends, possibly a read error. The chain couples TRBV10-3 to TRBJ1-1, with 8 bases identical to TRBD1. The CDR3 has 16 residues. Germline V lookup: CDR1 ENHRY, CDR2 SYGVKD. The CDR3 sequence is CASSPQGVGVNTEAFF. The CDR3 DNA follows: TGTGCCAGCAGTCCACAGGGGGTCGGGGTGAACACTGAAGCTTTCTTT.

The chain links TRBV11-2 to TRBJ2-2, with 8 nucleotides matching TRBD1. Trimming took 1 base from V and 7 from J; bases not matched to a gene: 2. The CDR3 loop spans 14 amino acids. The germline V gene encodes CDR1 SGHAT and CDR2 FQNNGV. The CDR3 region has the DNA TGTGCCAGCAGCTTAGGGACAGGGTACGGGGAGCTGTTTTTT. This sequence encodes CASSLGTGYGELFF.

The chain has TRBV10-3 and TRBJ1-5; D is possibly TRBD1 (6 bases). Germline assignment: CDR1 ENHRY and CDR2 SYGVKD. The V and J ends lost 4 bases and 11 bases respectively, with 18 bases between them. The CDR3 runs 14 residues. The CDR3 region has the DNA TGTGCCATCAGTGGAGGGGGACAAAAAGAGACCCAGCATTTT. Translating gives CAISGGGQKETQHF.

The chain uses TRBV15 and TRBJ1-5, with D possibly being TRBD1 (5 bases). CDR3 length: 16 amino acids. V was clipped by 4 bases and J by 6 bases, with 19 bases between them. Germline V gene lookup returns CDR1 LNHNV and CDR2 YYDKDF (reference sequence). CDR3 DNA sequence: TGTGCCACCAGCAAGCCGGGAGCTCGGAGGGGTCAGCCCCAGCATTTT. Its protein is CATSKPGARRGQPQHF.

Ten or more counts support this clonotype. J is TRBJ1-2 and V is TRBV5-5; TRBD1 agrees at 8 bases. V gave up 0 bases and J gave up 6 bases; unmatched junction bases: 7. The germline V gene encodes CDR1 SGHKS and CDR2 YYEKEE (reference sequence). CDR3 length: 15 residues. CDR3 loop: CASSLDPGQVDGYTF. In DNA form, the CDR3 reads TGTGCCAGCAGCTTGGATCCGGGACAGGTTGATGGCTACACCTTC.

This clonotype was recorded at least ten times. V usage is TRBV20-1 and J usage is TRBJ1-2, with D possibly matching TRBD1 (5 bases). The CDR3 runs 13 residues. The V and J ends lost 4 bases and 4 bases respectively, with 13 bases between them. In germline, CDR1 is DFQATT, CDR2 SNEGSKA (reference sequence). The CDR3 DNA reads TGCAGTGCTAAGGCCGGGACCGTCTATGGCTACACCTTC. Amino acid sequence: CSAKAGTVYGYTF.

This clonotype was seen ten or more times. The CDR3 here is CASSEMNTEAFF. The CDR3 nucleotides are TGTGCCAGCTCCGAAATGAACACTGAAGCTTTCTTT. The chain is built from TRBV25-1 and TRBJ1-1; no definite D call. The V gene's germline CDR1 is MGHDK and CDR2 SYGVNS. The CDR3 is 12 amino acids. V dropped 8 bases and J dropped 0 bases, with 7 bases sitting between them.

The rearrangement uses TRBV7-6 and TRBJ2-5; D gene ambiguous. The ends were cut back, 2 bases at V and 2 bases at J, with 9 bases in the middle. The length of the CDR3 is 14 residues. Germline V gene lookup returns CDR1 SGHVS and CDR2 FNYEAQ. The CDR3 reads CASSLNYNQETQYF. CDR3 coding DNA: TGTGCCAGCAGCTTAAATTACAATCAAGAGACCCAGTACTTC.

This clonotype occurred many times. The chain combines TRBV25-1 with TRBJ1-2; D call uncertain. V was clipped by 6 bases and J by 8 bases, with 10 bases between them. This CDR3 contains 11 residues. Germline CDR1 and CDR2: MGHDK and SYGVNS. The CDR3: CASSSGMGYTF. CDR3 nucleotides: TGTGCCAGCAGCTCCGGTATGGGCTACACCTTC.

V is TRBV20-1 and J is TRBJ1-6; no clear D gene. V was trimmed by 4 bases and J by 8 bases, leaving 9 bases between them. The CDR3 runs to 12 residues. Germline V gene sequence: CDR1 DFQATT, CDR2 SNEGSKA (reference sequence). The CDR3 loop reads CSAIGRDSPLHF. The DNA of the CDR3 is TGCAGTGCTATAGGGAGGGATTCACCCCTCCACTTT.

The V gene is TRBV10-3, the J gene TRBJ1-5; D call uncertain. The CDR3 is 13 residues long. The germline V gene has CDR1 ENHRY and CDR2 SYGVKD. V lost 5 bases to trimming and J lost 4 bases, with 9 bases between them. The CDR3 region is CAISKDGNQPQHF. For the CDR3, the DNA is TGTGCCATCAGTAAAGATGGGAATCAGCCCCAGCATTTT.

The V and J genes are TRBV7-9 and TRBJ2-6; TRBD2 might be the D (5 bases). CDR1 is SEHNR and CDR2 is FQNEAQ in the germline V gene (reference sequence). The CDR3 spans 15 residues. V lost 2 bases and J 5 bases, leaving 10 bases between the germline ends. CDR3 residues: CASSLSHGRANVLTF. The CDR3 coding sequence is TGTGCCAGCAGCTTAAGCCACGGGAGGGCCAACGTCCTGACTTTC.

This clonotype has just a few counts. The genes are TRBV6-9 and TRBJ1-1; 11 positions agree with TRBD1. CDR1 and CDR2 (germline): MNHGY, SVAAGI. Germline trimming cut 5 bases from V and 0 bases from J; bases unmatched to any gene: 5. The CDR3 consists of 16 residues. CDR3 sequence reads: CASSGQGAIMNTEAFF. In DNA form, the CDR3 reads TGTGCCAGCAGTGGACAGGGGGCAATAATGAACACTGAAGCTTTCTTT.

Here the CDR3 reads CASSALTGTSRLSSDEQFF. The CDR3 DNA is TGTGCCAGCAGCGCATTGACAGGGACTAGCCGCCTCTCTTCCGATGAGCAGTTCTTC. The chain uses TRBV14 and TRBJ2-1; the match to TRBD2 covers 9 bases. The length of the CDR3 is 19 residues. From germline, CDR1 is SGHDN and CDR2 FVKESK. Trimming removed 5 bases from V and 8 bases from J; junction bases left unmatched: 22.